Each of the 22 T cell receptor beta chains below was sequenced from the same sample in a study of blood T cell repertoires in COVID-19. Sequencing was performed with immunoSEQ multiplex PCR; in TCRdb, only in-frame clones are kept and a portion is missing. In the table there are about 73,000 clones, about four fifths of which are singletons. Sequencing input: peripheral blood. The origin of the receptors is a human donor in a cohort sampled during active COVID-19.

The chain is built from TRBV3-1 (or the pseudogene TRBV3-2) and TRBJ2-2; D not certain. CDR3 length: 14 residues. V lost 6 bases, J lost 4 bases, and 12 bases lay in between. Germline assignment: CDR1 LGHDT and CDR2 YNNKEL (reference sequence). Here the CDR3 reads CASSSYESTGELFF. CDR3 nucleotides: TGTGCCAGCAGTTCCTACGAGAGCACCGGGGAGCTGTTTTTT.

The chain carries TRBV30 and TRBJ1-4, with D hard to call. Germline V gene data show CDR1 as GTSNPN and CDR2 as SVGIG (reference sequence). Between the trimmed V and J ends, which lost 3 bases and 0 bases, there was a span of 8 bases. The CDR3 sequence is 14 residues long. DNA for the CDR3: TGTGCCTGGAGGTTCAGTGCAACTAATGAAAAACTGTTTTTT. It codes for CAWRFSATNEKLFF. The whole variable domain, filled in from reference TRBV30 and TRBJ1-4, reads SQTIHQWPATLVQPVGSPLSLECTVEGTSNPNLYWYRQAAGRGLQLLFYSVGIGQISSEVPQNLSASRPQDRQFILSSKKLLLSDSGFYLCAWRFSATNEKLFFGSGTQLSVL.

V is TRBV10-3 and J is TRBJ2-7; the match to TRBD2 covers 13 bases. Germline V gene lookup returns CDR1 ENHRY and CDR2 SYGVKD. The CDR3 totals 14 residues. The trim removed 7 bases at V and 4 bases at J, leaving 4 bases unmatched. CDR3 nucleotide sequence: TGTGCCATCACCACGGGACTAGCGGGGTACGAGCAGTACTTC. Amino acid sequence: CAITTGLAGYEQYF.

CDR3 DNA: TGTGCCAGCAGCGCGACAGGGGGCGGCTCCTACGAGCAGTACTTC. This encodes CASSATGGGSYEQYF. The gene calls are TRBV9 and TRBJ2-7; 10 bases map to TRBD1. V dropped 3 bases and J dropped 0; count of bases not matched to a gene: 3. The germline gives CDR1 SGDLS, CDR2 YYNGEE. The CDR3 spans 15 residues.

The rearrangement uses TRBV7-2 and TRBJ2-6, with a tentative D call TRBD1 (6 bases). The CDR3 spans 15 residues. Germline CDR1 SGHTA, CDR2 FQGNSA. V was shortened by 6 bases and J by 0 bases, with 9 bases between the two germline ends. This CDR3 is CASRQQGSGANVLTF. The CDR3 DNA follows: TGTGCCAGCAGGCAACAGGGCTCTGGGGCCAACGTCCTGACTTTC.

The chain combines TRBV7-2 with TRBJ1-4, with D perhaps TRBD1 (5 bases). The CDR3 runs to 15 residues. The germline V gene encodes CDR1 SGHTA and CDR2 FQGNSA. V was pared by 1 base and J by 7 bases, with 13 bases between. The CDR3 sequence: CASSLGGLLGEKLFF. The CDR3 DNA sequence: TGTGCCAGCAGCTTAGGGGGACTGTTGGGTGAAAAACTGTTTTTT.

The chain combines TRBV12-5 with TRBJ2-3; tentative D call: TRBD1 (6 bases). V was trimmed by 0 bases and J by 3 bases, leaving 16 bases between them. The CDR3 has 17 residues. Germline lookup yields CDR1 LGHNT and CDR2 FRNRAP. The CDR3: CASGLVPQGSKTDTQYF. CDR3 nucleotide sequence: TGTGCTAGTGGTTTGGTGCCCCAGGGGTCGAAAACAGATACGCAGTATTTT. The full variable domain, in which reference TRBV12-5 and TRBJ2-3 provide the parts outside the CDR3, is DARVTQTPRHKVTEMGQEVTMRCQPILGHNTVFWYRQTMMQGLELLAYFRNRAPLDDSGMPKDRFSAEMPDATLATLKIQPSEPRDSAVYFCASGLVPQGSKTDTQYFGPGTRLTVL.

The chain links TRBV3-1 (or the pseudogene TRBV3-2) to TRBJ1-1, with TRBD1 as a possible D gene (5 bases). The germline V gene has CDR1 LGHDT and CDR2 YNNKEL (reference sequence). V was trimmed by 3 bases and J by 4 bases, leaving 12 bases between them. This CDR3 has 14 residues. CDR3 residues: CASSHGTGGTEAFF. The CDR3 nucleotides are TGTGCCAGCAGCCACGGGACCGGGGGCACTGAAGCTTTCTTT.

This chain connects TRBV19 to TRBJ2-5, with a weak D call TRBD1 (5 bases). The germline CDR1 and CDR2 sequences are LNHDA and SQIVND (reference sequence). V lost 3 bases, J lost 2 bases, and 13 bases lay in between. CDR3 length: 15 amino acids. CDR3 residues: CASSIGPGLQETQYF. The DNA of the CDR3 is TGTGCCAGTAGTATTGGGCCAGGGCTTCAAGAGACCCAGTACTTC.

This clone was picked up one time. V usage is TRBV7-3 and J usage is TRBJ2-3; 9 bases are shared with TRBD2. CDR3 length equals 15 residues. Per germline, CDR1 SGHTA and CDR2 FQGTGA. The ends lost 1 base at V and 6 bases at J; junction bases unmatched: 5. This CDR3 reads CASSLMSGGSDTQYF. CDR3 DNA: TGTGCCAGCAGCTTAATGAGCGGGGGGTCTGATACGCAGTATTTT.

This clone was seen a handful of times. The chain carries TRBV18 and TRBJ1-1, with D uncertain. The V end lost 5 bases, the J end lost 0 bases, and 7 bases lay between the germline ends. The CDR3 covers 13 residues. The germline gives CDR1 KGHSH, CDR2 LQKENI. Here the CDR3 reads CASSADLNTEAFF. In nucleotides, the CDR3 is TGTGCCAGCTCAGCGGACTTGAACACTGAAGCTTTCTTT.

V gene TRBV10-3 combines with J gene TRBJ2-2; tentative D call: TRBD1 (5 bases). Germline V gene data show CDR1 as ENHRY and CDR2 as SYGVKD. V lost 5 bases and J lost 0, with 7 bases in between. This CDR3 spans 14 amino acids. CDR3 DNA: TGTGCCATCAGTAGGACAACGAACACCGGGGAGCTGTTTTTT. This codes for CAISRTTNTGELFF.

This chain connects TRBV9 to TRBJ1-2, with 7 bases identical to TRBD1. The V gene's germline CDR1 is SGDLS and CDR2 YYNGEE. This CDR3 is 15 amino acids long. Losses at the gene ends were 2 bases for V and 5 bases for J; bases not matched to a gene: 9. In DNA form, the CDR3 reads TGTGCCAGCAGCGTCACAGGGGCGAAGGGGTATGGCTACACCTTC. It codes for CASSVTGAKGYGYTF.

A note on this clone: This sample includes further DNA sequences coding for the same CDR3. V and J are TRBV2 and TRBJ1-5; TRBD1 matches at 7 bases. Losses at the gene ends were 6 bases for V and 5 bases for J; bases not matched to a gene: 4. The CDR3 runs to 13 residues. In germline, CDR1 is SNHLY, CDR2 FYNNEI. This CDR3 is CASSRDRDQPQHF. The CDR3 DNA reads as TGTGCCAGCAGCCGGGACAGAGATCAGCCCCAGCATTTT. The full variable domain, rest sourced from reference TRBV2 and TRBJ1-5, is EPEVTQTPSHQVTQMGQEVILRCVPISNHLYFYWYRQILGQKVEFLVSFYNNEISEKSEIFDDQFSVERPDGSNFTLKIRSTKLEDSAMYFCASSRDRDQPQHFGDGTRLSIL.

V usage is TRBV5-1 and J usage is TRBJ1-3; no firm D call. Germline CDR1 reads SGHRS; CDR2 reads YFSETQ. Trimming removed 3 bases at V and 6 bases at J, with 13 bases between. This CDR3 comprises 14 residues. The chain's CDR3 is CASSSGSFPNTIYF. CDR3 DNA: TGCGCCAGCAGCTCCGGGAGCTTCCCAAACACCATATATTTT.

The J gene is TRBJ2-3, the V gene TRBV4-3; D is unresolved. V lost 3 bases, J lost 4 bases, and 8 bases lay in between. The CDR3 covers 13 residues. Germline CDR1 LGHNA, CDR2 YSLEER. DNA for the CDR3: TGCGCCAGCAGCCAGAGCGTCGCAGATACGCAGTATTTT. It translates to CASSQSVADTQYF.

The chain joins TRBV5-6 to TRBJ1-5; TRBD1 aligns across 7 bases. CDR3 length: 16 amino acids. Germline-derived CDR1 and CDR2 are SGHDT and YYEEEE. After removal of 4 bases from V and 4 bases from J, the junction contained 11 bases not matched to a gene. The CDR3 region has the DNA TGTGCCAGCAGCCAATTCGACAGGGACCCTAATCAGCCCCAGCATTTT. Translation gives CASSQFDRDPNQPQHF.

V gene TRBV15 combines with J gene TRBJ1-2, with 9 bases that match TRBD1. Germline lookup yields CDR1 LNHNV and CDR2 YYDKDF (reference sequence). This CDR3 region has 15 residues. V lost 0 bases to trimming and J lost 4 bases; unmatched junction nucleotides: 3. The CDR3 loop reads CATSREGTGSYGYTF. DNA of the CDR3: TGTGCCACCAGCAGAGAAGGGACAGGGAGCTATGGCTACACCTTC.

The rearrangement joins TRBV4-1 to TRBJ2-4; 11 bases agree with TRBD1. V shed 6 bases, J shed 7 bases, and the junction held 8 bases outside the gene matches. CDR3 length: 15 residues. CDR1 MGHRA and CDR2 YSYEKL come from the germline V gene. The CDR3 coding sequence is TGCGCCAGCAGTCACGGACAGGGGGCTTCGAACATTCAGTACTTC. It encodes CASSHGQGASNIQYF.

This sequence joins TRBV19 and TRBJ1-5; 9 positions agree with TRBD1. The CDR3 is 14 amino acids. CDR1 LNHDA and CDR2 SQIVND come from the germline V gene (reference sequence). Trimming at V came to 5 bases and at J to 1 base, leaving 0 bases not matched to a gene. CDR3 in DNA: TGTGCCAGTAGTGGGACAGGGAGCAATCAGCCCCAGCATTTT. Residues: CASSGTGSNQPQHF.

The V and J genes are TRBV5-4 and TRBJ2-7; 7 nucleotides agree with TRBD1. The CDR3 runs 13 residues. Per the germline V gene, CDR1 is SGHNT and CDR2 is YYREEE (reference sequence). V dropped 1 base and J dropped 4; count of bases not matched to a gene: 2. The DNA of the CDR3 is TGTGCCAGCAGCTTGTGGACAGGTTACGAGCAGTACTTC. The encoded protein is CASSLWTGYEQYF.

V is TRBV2 and J is TRBJ2-4; TRBD1 matches 8 bases. CDR1 and CDR2 from the germline V gene are SNHLY and FYNNEI. This CDR3 is built from 16 residues. Germline trimming cut 4 bases from V and 6 bases from J; bases unmatched to any gene: 11. CDR3 nucleotide sequence: TGTGCCAGCAGTGGGCAGGACAGGGTAGTTGGAAACATTCAGTACTTC. It translates to CASSGQDRVVGNIQYF.